The clone carrying this TCR beta chain has a count of ten or more. Antigen unknown. One entry per CDR3 protein, called by TCRdb with MiXCR from the multiplex PCR reads. The sample lists 150,000 to 200,000 distinct CDR3 sequences; roughly a third were seen once. This record comes from a study of breast tumors, draining lymph nodes, adjacent tissues. Study-level findings and limits: Compared with basal-like, luminal-like tumors shared significantly more repertoire with nontumor tissue. Tumors had less TCR diversity than lymph nodes, more than nontumor tissue. Data fit most tumor T cells coming from lymph node, expanding in tumor.

The lymph nodes were axillary draining lymph nodes from breast cancer patients. The CDR3 contains 16 residues. Germline CDR1 and CDR2: MNHEY and SMNVEV (reference sequence). The V segment lost 0 bases and the J segment 6 bases; nucleotides outside the gene matches: 7. The sequence derives from a female donor with breast cancer. Some clones in this sample may be carry-over from other donors' samples. The sample consisted of axillary lymph node tissue. The J gene is TRBJ2-2, the V gene TRBV27; 7 bases are shared with TRBD1. The CDR3 nucleotides read TGTGCCAGCAGTTTATCGAGACAGGGATATGCCGGGGAGCTGTTTTTT. This sequence encodes CASSLSRQGYAGELFF.